This is a list of T cell receptor beta chains from one sample in a study of T cells after yellow fever vaccination. TCRdb ran MiXCR on the 5' RACE reads and lists one entry per CDR3 protein. The table has more than 450,000 distinct CDR3 sequences, roughly a fifth seen once. Material: PBMCs, obtained roughly 20 days after the first yellow fever vaccination. The receptors shown here come from a man aged 18 to 30 who received the YFV17D yellow fever vaccine. Both conserved end residues are part of each CDR3. D genes are given only for firm matches. Clone size is shown for a subset of rows, as once, few, many or a class of expanded clone.

>.|.|TRBV6-5|TRBJ1-3
TGTGCCAGCAGTTACGGCATCTCTGGAAACACCATATATTTT
CASSYGISGNTIYF
>few|TRBD1|TRBV25-1|TRBJ2-3
TGTGCCAGCAGTGAATGGACAGGGGGCGGCACAGATACGCAGTATTTT
CASSEWTGGGTDTQYF
>.|TRBD1|TRBV5-4|TRBJ2-1
TGTGCCAGCAGCCCCCGGGACAGGGCCCGCAATGAGCAGTTCTTC
CASSPRDRARNEQFF
>.|.|TRBV5-4|TRBJ2-1
TGTGCCAGCAGGGTTGACAGCAACAATGAGCAGTTCTTC
CASRVDSNNEQFF
>.|.|TRBV7-9|TRBJ1-6
TGTGCCAGCACCCCATCGGGGGGCTATAATTCACCCCTCCACTTT
CASTPSGGYNSPLHF
>.|TRBD1|TRBV9|TRBJ2-3
TGTGCCAGCGGAAGACAGGGGGGCACAGATACGCAGTATTTT
CASGRQGGTDTQYF
>.|.|TRBV14|TRBJ2-1
TGTGCCAGCAGCCAAGGCGTAGCGTGGGGCTCCTACAATGAGCAGTTCTTC
CASSQGVAWGSYNEQFF
>.|.|TRBV2|TRBJ1-2
TGTGCCAGCAGTGTTCATCAGTTACCCTCCTATGGCTACACCTTC
CASSVHQLPSYGYTF
>few|TRBD1|TRBV20-1|TRBJ1-5
TGCAGTGCTAGACTTCGACAGGGTGGTCAGCCCCAGCATTTT
CSARLRQGGQPQHF
>.|.|TRBV7-3|TRBJ2-1
TGTGCCAGCAGCTTAACAGGCGGCTGGTCCTACAATGAGCAGTTCTTC
CASSLTGGWSYNEQFF
>few|.|TRBV6-2/TRBV6-3|TRBJ1-5
TGTGCCAGCAGTTACAGGGAACGGTATAGCAATCAGCCCCAGCATTTT
CASSYRERYSNQPQHF
>.|TRBD2|TRBV12-3/TRBV12-4|TRBJ2-6
TGTGCCAGCAGTTTAAGGACTAGCGGGGGGGTATCTGGGGCCAACGTCCTGACTTTC
CASSLRTSGGVSGANVLTF
>few|.|TRBV6-2/TRBV6-3|TRBJ2-7
TGTGCCAGCAGTTCAACATCTTACGAGCAGTACTTC
CASSSTSYEQYF
>few|.|TRBV6-1|TRBJ2-5
TGTGCCAGCGGCGCTGGGGGAGCGCAGACCCAGTACTTC
CASGAGGAQTQYF
>.|.|TRBV7-9|TRBJ2-7
TGTGCCAGCAGCTCCGGTCCCGGGGGGCAGTACTTC
CASSSGPGGQYF
>few|TRBD2|TRBV7-8|TRBJ2-7
TGTGCCAGCAGCCCCTTAGCGGGGGGCAGCTCCTACGAGCAGTACTTC
CASSPLAGGSSYEQYF
>few|TRBD2|TRBV3-1|TRBJ2-3
TGTGCCAGCAGCCAAGGCGGGACTAGCGGGGGGAGCACAGATACGCAGTATTTT
CASSQGGTSGGSTDTQYF
>.|TRBD1|TRBV24-1|TRBJ2-3
TGTGCCACCAGTGACTGGACAGGGTTTCGGGATACGCAGTATTTT
CATSDWTGFRDTQYF
>few|TRBD1|TRBV27|TRBJ2-7
TGTGCCAGCAGCAAGATCGAACAGGGGTTCTACGAGCAGTACTTC
CASSKIEQGFYEQYF
>.|TRBD2|TRBV4-1|TRBJ2-1
TGCGCCAGCAGCCAAAGCGGGGGGGCCGTCGATGAGCAGTTCTTC
CASSQSGGAVDEQFF
>.|TRBD2|TRBV7-9|TRBJ2-3
TGTGCCAGCAGCGGACTAGCGGGGGGGATCACAGATACGCAGTATTTT
CASSGLAGGITDTQYF
>few|.|TRBV5-6|TRBJ1-4
TGTGCCAGCAGCATGAGGGGAGGTGGAGTTGAAAAACTGTTTTTT
CASSMRGGGVEKLFF
>.|.|TRBV5-1|TRBJ1-6
TGCGCCAGCAGCTTGGATGGTCAGTCTGGTAATTCACCCCTCCACTTT
CASSLDGQSGNSPLHF
>.|.|TRBV7-9|TRBJ1-2
TGTGCCAGCAGAGCGGGGACCACTAACTATGGCTACACCTTC
CASRAGTTNYGYTF
>.|TRBD1|TRBV20-1|TRBJ2-5
TGCAGTGCTAGACCACAGGGACAGGGGATGGGTCCGGGGGAGACCCAGTACTTC
CSARPQGQGMGPGETQYF
>once|TRBD2|TRBV9|TRBJ2-1
TGTGCCAGCAATGCGGGACTAGCAGATTACAATGAGCAGTTCTTC
CASNAGLADYNEQFF
>few|.|TRBV4-2|TRBJ2-1
TGTGCCAGCAGCCAACGAGGGGCTTGGGATGAGCAGTTCTTC
CASSQRGAWDEQFF
>few|.|TRBV21-1|TRBJ2-7
TGTGCCAGCAGCAAAGCTGAAGGTTCCGGGACACCGTACTACGAGCAGTACTTC
CASSKAEGSGTPYYEQYF
>.|.|TRBV12-3/TRBV12-4|TRBJ2-7
TGTGCCAGCAGTCTTACGCTCTACGAGCAGTACTTC
CASSLTLYEQYF
>.|.|TRBV29-1|TRBJ2-7
TGCAGCGTTGACTCGGGTCGAGGGCGGGAGCAGTACTTC
CSVDSGRGREQYF
>.|.|TRBV11-2|TRBJ2-1
TGTGCCAGCAGCCATCCTACCTTGGGGTACAATGAGCAGTTCTTC
CASSHPTLGYNEQFF
>.|TRBD1|TRBV18|TRBJ2-7
TGTGCCAGCTCCCCCGGACAGGGGAAATACGAGCAGTACTTC
CASSPGQGKYEQYF
>.|.|TRBV25-1|TRBJ2-7
TGTGCCAGCAGTGAACGGGTCCCACCCTACGAGCAGTACTTC
CASSERVPPYEQYF
>few|TRBD1|TRBV7-9|TRBJ1-4
TGTGCCAGCAGCTTGGTGAACGACAGGGGGGCTAATGAAAAACTGTTTTTT
CASSLVNDRGANEKLFF
>.|.|TRBV7-9|TRBJ1-5
TGTGCCAGCAGCGGGGGCGGGGAGGGTCAGCCCCAGCATTTT
CASSGGGEGQPQHF
>few|.|TRBV5-5|TRBJ2-2
TGTGCCAGCAGCTTGGTGCAGGGAGAAGGTACCGGGGAGCTGTTTTTT
CASSLVQGEGTGELFF
>many|.|TRBV28|TRBJ2-5
TGTGCCAGCCGATGGACAGTCCAAGAGACCCAGTACTTC
CASRWTVQETQYF
>.|.|TRBV19|TRBJ1-4
TGTGCCACGTCGGACATGGCCGGTGAAAAACTGTTTTTT
CATSDMAGEKLFF
>.|.|TRBV28|TRBJ2-1
TGTGCCAGCAGTCAGGGGATGGGTGAGCAGTTCTTC
CASSQGMGEQFF
>.|.|TRBV20-1|TRBJ2-6
TGCAGTGCTAGAGACCTGACAGGCCCTTCTCCGGCCAACGTCCTGACTTTC
CSARDLTGPSPANVLTF
>few|.|TRBV5-1|TRBJ2-3
TGCGCCAGCAGCTTGGCGGCCACACCAGCAGATACGCAGTATTTT
CASSLAATPADTQYF
>.|TRBD1|TRBV29-1|TRBJ2-1
TGCAGCGTACAACAGGGGGCTGTGTCCTACAATGAGCAGTTCTTC
CSVQQGAVSYNEQFF
>.|.|TRBV12-3/TRBV12-4|TRBJ1-4
TGTGCCAGCAGTTTTGGCAGACCGTCGGTTCTGTTTTTT
CASSFGRPSVLFF
>.|.|TRBV3-1|TRBJ1-1
TGTGCCAGCAGCCAAACTAGGAACACTGAAGCTTTCTTT
CASSQTRNTEAFF